The 20 T cell receptor beta chains given below trace back to one sample, sequenced in a study of cytomegalovirus exposure and HLA in healthy donors. Use of 60 Vbeta and 13 Jbeta primers characterized the PCR. Clones were sequenced by immunoSEQ multiplex PCR, and TCRdb holds only the in-frame ones, with some missing. The sample records over 150,000 clones, almost 85% being singletons. The sample comprised PBMCs. These receptors were taken from a girl aged 5-17 years in good health and CMV-seropositive.

This clone showed up just a few times. The CDR3 loop reads CASGLETGGRFQPYHEQFF. CDR3 DNA: TGTGCTAGTGGTTTGGAGACAGGGGGGAGATTCCAGCCGTACCATGAGCAGTTCTTC. The chain combines TRBV12-5 with TRBJ2-1; the match to TRBD1 covers 9 bases. V was pared by 1 base and J by 8 bases, with 18 bases of the junction left unmatched. The CDR3 consists of 19 residues. Per germline, CDR1 LGHNT and CDR2 FRNRAP.

The chain joins TRBV19 to TRBJ2-1; 7 bases are shared with TRBD1. CDR1 LNHDA and CDR2 SQIVND come from the germline V gene (reference sequence). The CDR3 length is 16 residues. The V segment lost 3 bases and the J segment 1 base; nucleotides outside the gene matches: 6. CDR3 protein: CASSMRGRRSYNEQFF. The CDR3 DNA sequence: TGTGCCAGTAGTATGAGGGGGCGAAGGTCCTACAATGAGCAGTTCTTC.

The chain uses TRBV5-1 and TRBJ2-3; tentative D call: TRBD2 (5 bases). The length of the CDR3 is 14 residues. Trimming cost V 2 bases and J 3 bases, with 10 bases left between them. Germline V gene lookup returns CDR1 SGHRS and CDR2 YFSETQ. CDR3 amino acids: CASSFRGPTDTQYF. The CDR3 DNA reads as TGCGCCAGCAGCTTCAGAGGGCCTACAGATACGCAGTATTTT.

The rearrangement uses TRBV6-5 and TRBJ2-7, with a possible D match to TRBD2 (5 bases). The V end lost 6 bases, the J end lost 0 bases, and 12 bases lay between the germline ends. Germline V gene lookup returns CDR1 MNHEY and CDR2 SVGAGI. The CDR3 has 14 residues. The DNA for the CDR3 is TGTGCCAGCAGATCGGGGATGTACTCCTACGAGCAGTACTTC. It is translated as CASRSGMYSYEQYF.

The V call is TRBV11-2, the J call TRBJ2-1; the match to TRBD2 covers 13 bases. Germline CDR1 reads SGHAT; CDR2 reads FQNNGV. The junction had 9 bases not matched to a gene; V was cut back by 1 base and J by 9 bases. This CDR3 contains 17 residues. In DNA, the CDR3 is TGTGCCAGCAGCTTAGGCGGGACTAGCGGGGTGCCAAGTGAGCAGTTCTTC. It translates to CASSLGGTSGVPSEQFF.

The genes are TRBV7-9 and TRBJ2-5; 11 nucleotides align to TRBD2. The J call may be faulty, since TRBJ2-7 better matches the DNA end. In germline, CDR1 is SEHNR, CDR2 FQNEAQ (reference sequence). The CDR3 totals 14 residues. In DNA, the CDR3 is TGTGCCAGCAGCACGACTAGCGGGACCTACGAGCAGTACTTC. It encodes CASSTTSGTYEQYF.

The rearrangement joins TRBV27 to TRBJ2-5, with TRBD1 matching 8 bases. The J call may be mistaken, given a closer DNA end match to TRBJ2-7. CDR3 length: 16 residues. CDR1 is MNHEY, CDR2 SMNVEV, per germline (reference sequence). The CDR3, as DNA: TGTGCCAGCGGCTTCCTGCCCGGGACAGGTCCCTACGAGCAGTACTTC. Residues: CASGFLPGTGPYEQYF.

The chain carries TRBV9 and TRBJ2-7, with D perhaps matching TRBD2 (6 bases). CDR1 is SGDLS and CDR2 is YYNGEE in the germline V gene. The CDR3 has 15 amino acids. Trimming stripped 4 bases from V and 0 bases from J, with 14 bases between. The CDR3 DNA reads as TGTGCCAGCAGCCCTTCTAGCGTGAGCTCCTACGAGCAGTACTTC. It is translated as CASSPSSVSSYEQYF.

In its sample, this clone was seen once. The rearrangement links TRBV2 to TRBJ1-2, with D possibly TRBD1 on 6 matching bases. This CDR3 region has 15 residues. V was pared by 6 bases and J by 7 bases, with 21 bases between. Germline values: CDR1 SNHLY, CDR2 FYNNEI. The CDR3: CASRKGRQVIGGYTF. The DNA of the CDR3 is TGTGCCAGCAGAAAGGGCAGACAGGTCATCGGTGGCTACACCTTC.

This clone was seen a handful of times. This same CDR3 is encoded by further DNA sequences in the sample. V gene TRBV11-2 combines with J gene TRBJ1-3, with 10 bases aligning to TRBD1. Germline assignment: CDR1 SGHAT and CDR2 FQNNGV. The CDR3 has 16 amino acids. The V gene end was trimmed by 5 bases and the J gene end by 4 bases; junction bases not matched to a gene: 8. This CDR3 is CASSQGTGAEGNTIYF. The CDR3 DNA follows: TGTGCCAGCAGCCAAGGGACAGGGGCCGAGGGAAACACCATATATTTT.

The rearrangement joins TRBV27 to TRBJ2-7, with D possibly being TRBD1 (6 bases). This CDR3 is built from 15 residues. V lost 5 bases to trimming and J lost 6 bases, with 20 bases between them. Germline V CDR1 and CDR2: MNHEY, SMNVEV (reference sequence). The CDR3 sequence: CASSPPPGQFGEQYF. The CDR3 nucleotides read TGTGCCAGCAGTCCCCCTCCCGGACAGTTCGGCGAGCAGTACTTC.

The chain recombines TRBV29-1 with TRBJ1-2; the D gene is possibly TRBD1 (5 bases). This CDR3 contains 19 residues. V was clipped by 0 bases and J by 3 bases, with 26 bases between them. Germline lookup yields CDR1 SQVTM and CDR2 ANQGSEA. The CDR3 nucleotides read TGCAGCGTTGAAGATGGGTCCCAGGATGGGGCAGGGAGGGACTATGGCTACACCTTC. This encodes CSVEDGSQDGAGRDYGYTF.

This clone was found a few times. This chain uses TRBV4-2 with TRBJ1-4; 7 positions match TRBD1. The CDR3 spans 15 residues. CDR1 LGHNA and CDR2 YNFKEQ come from the germline V gene. V trimming: 4 bases; J trimming: 6 bases; junction bases outside the gene matches: 8. The CDR3: CASSPETGIDEKLFF. CDR3 nucleotides: TGTGCCAGCAGCCCGGAGACAGGGATAGATGAAAAACTGTTTTTT.

The chain carries TRBV12-5 and TRBJ1-1, with D perhaps TRBD1 (6 bases). Trimming took 0 bases from V and 4 from J, leaving 18 bases between them. The CDR3 has 17 residues. Germline V gene lookup returns CDR1 LGHNT and CDR2 FRNRAP. Written as DNA, the CDR3 is TGTGCTAGTGGTTTGGTACAGGCAGGGGAATGGGTCACTGAAGCTTTCTTT. Protein sequence: CASGLVQAGEWVTEAFF.

The chain carries TRBV2 and TRBJ1-1; D gene ambiguous. The CDR3 covers 14 residues. Trimming took 3 bases from V and 6 from J, leaving 14 bases between them. CDR1 and CDR2 (germline): SNHLY, FYNNEI. The chain's CDR3 is CASSDMGVVAEAFF. CDR3 coding DNA: TGTGCCAGCAGTGACATGGGAGTGGTGGCTGAAGCTTTCTTT. The full variable domain, in which reference TRBV2 and TRBJ1-1 provide the parts outside the CDR3, is EPEVTQTPSHQVTQMGQEVILRCVPISNHLYFYWYRQILGQKVEFLVSFYNNEISEKSEIFDDQFSVERPDGSNFTLKIRSTKLEDSAMYFCASSDMGVVAEAFFGQGTRLTVV.

This rearrangement joins TRBV7-9 to TRBJ2-3, with D perhaps TRBD1 (5 bases). The germline CDR1 and CDR2 sequences are SEHNR and FQNEAQ (reference sequence). The CDR3 consists of 18 residues. Trimming removed 2 bases at V and 0 bases at J, with 18 bases between. The CDR3 DNA is TGTGCCAGCAGCTTAAGGGCCCCCCATCCAGGGAGCACAGATACGCAGTATTTT. It is translated as CASSLRAPHPGSTDTQYF.

The CDR3 region is CASRGIQGSSYEQYF. In nucleotides, the CDR3 is TGCGCCAGCAGGGGGATACAGGGTAGCTCCTACGAGCAGTACTTC. The rearrangement uses TRBV10-1 and TRBJ2-7, with a tentative D call TRBD1 (6 bases). CDR3 length equals 15 residues. Looked up from germline, CDR1 is WNHNN and CDR2 is SYGVQD (reference sequence). Trimming shortened V by 6 bases and J by 0 bases, and 15 bases separated the two germline ends.

This chain joins TRBV5-4 and TRBJ1-2; possible D gene TRBD1, 5 bases. CDR3 size: 14 residues. Germline-derived CDR1 and CDR2 are SGHNT and YYREEE (reference sequence). Trimming took off 4 bases at V and 0 bases at J, with 10 bases between the two ends. CDR3 nucleotide sequence: TGTGCCAGCAGCCTAGACAGAGCTAACTATGGCTACACCTTC. Translated: CASSLDRANYGYTF.

The chain employs TRBV7-3 and TRBJ1-6; TRBD1 agrees at 11 bases. V was clipped by 5 bases and J by 9 bases; unmatched bases: 18. The CDR3 is 19 residues long. Germline CDR1 SGHTA, CDR2 FQGTGA. The CDR3 sequence is CASSLSTTGTGGPGSPLHF. Written as DNA, the CDR3 is TGTGCCAGCAGCCTATCCACCACCGGGACAGGGGGACCGGGTTCACCCCTCCACTTT.

This clone was observed a handful of times. The V and J genes are TRBV18 and TRBJ1-4, with D uncertain. The CDR3 runs 14 residues. Trimming took 3 bases from V and 3 from J, leaving 8 bases between them. Germline CDR1 and CDR2: KGHSH and LQKENI. CDR3 sequence (DNA): TGTGCCAGCTCACCGCGGGTGGCTAATGAAAAACTGTTTTTT. Residues: CASSPRVANEKLFF. Based on the CDR3 plus reference TRBV18 and TRBJ1-4, the full variable domain is NAGVMQNPRHLVRRRGQEARLRCSPMKGHSHVYWYRQLPEEGLKFMVYLQKENIIDESGMPKERFSAEFPKEGPSILRIQQVVRGDSAAYFCASSPRVANEKLFFGSGTQLSVL.